This is a list of T cell receptor beta chains from one sample in a study of long-term antiretroviral therapy in people with HIV. Sequencing used immunoSEQ multiplex PCR; TCRdb keeps in-frame clones, though not all of them. This sample carries around 29,000 clones, 75% to 90% of them seen once, and the ten largest clones take roughly 7.2%. The input for sequencing was unsorted PBMCs, taken 0.3 years after starting antiretroviral therapy. Receptors originate from a man aged 35 to 55 with HIV. Each CDR3 is given with its conserved first and last residue. Each record gives: D gene, J gene, V gene, clone size, CDR3 DNA, CDR3 protein. D genes are given only for firm matches. The size field is filled for only some rows; it gives once, few, many or a size class.

- TRBJ2-7 TRBV7-6 few TGTGCCAGCAGCTTAGCCGGTTTCATAGGGAGCTCCTACGAGCAGTACTTC CASSLAGFIGSSYEQYF
- TRBJ1-1 TRBV19 - TGTGCCAGTAGTATAGGATCAGCGGGGACTGAAGCTTTCTTT CASSIGSAGTEAFF
- TRBJ2-7 TRBV4-3 - TGCGCCAGCAGCCTTACGTTGGGCAGGGTAGCATCCGAGCAGTACTTC CASSLTLGRVASEQYF
- TRBJ1-1 TRBV18 once TGTGCCAGCTCACCACCTTGGAAGTTAACTGAAGCTTTCTTT CASSPPWKLTEAFF
TRBD1 TRBJ1-6 TRBV4-2 few TGTGCCAGCAGCAAAAGGACAGGGGATTCACCCCTCCACTTT CASSKRTGDSPLHF
- TRBJ2-4 TRBV7-2 - TGTGCCAGCAGCCAATCAGGCTACAGGGAAGCCAAAAACATTCAGTACTTC CASSQSGYREAKNIQYF
TRBD2 TRBJ2-3 TRBV18 - TGTGCCAGCTCCCAGAAAACGGCGGGAGCGGCAGATACGCAGTATTTT CASSQKTAGAADTQYF
- TRBJ2-7 TRBV2 - TGTGCCAGCAGTGAAGCGAGGGACAACTACGAGCAGTACTTC CASSEARDNYEQYF
- TRBJ2-5 TRBV2 - TGTGCCAGCGGGTCTTACCTGGGGGAGACCCAGTACTTC CASGSYLGETQYF
- TRBJ2-1 TRBV21-1 - TGTGCCAGCAGCAAAATTTCAGGACTAGCCTATGAGCAGTTCTTC CASSKISGLAYEQFF
- TRBJ1-2 TRBV9 - TGTGCCAGCAGCGTTGATTGGAGGGGCCCGGACAGAGAATATGGCTACACCTTC CASSVDWRGPDREYGYTF
- TRBJ1-1 TRBV7-8 - TGTGCCACCGACGGACCTGGAGGGGCTTTCTTT CATDGPGGAFF
- TRBJ2-7 TRBV19 - TGTGCCAGTAGTAGCGCCGGGTGGGCGTACGAGCAGTACTTC CASSSAGWAYEQYF
TRBD1 TRBJ1-2 TRBV6-1 - TGTGCCAGCAGTGAACGGGGGACAGGGGGTTATGGCTACACCTTC CASSERGTGGYGYTF
TRBD1 TRBJ2-1 TRBV9 few TGTGCCAGCAGCGTAGAAGGGACAGGGTACAATGAGCAGTTCTTC CASSVEGTGYNEQFF
- TRBJ1-2 TRBV27 - TGTGCCAGCAGTTTAGCCCCAAGGGTGGGCTACACCTTC CASSLAPRVGYTF
- TRBJ2-7 TRBV5-6 once TGTGCCAGCAGGACGCGATACTCCTACGAGCAGTACTTC CASRTRYSYEQYF
- TRBJ1-2 TRBV7-9 - TGTGCCAGCAGCTTAGCGTCTGGTGCGACTGGCTACACCTTC CASSLASGATGYTF
- TRBJ2-1 TRBV5-8 - TGTGCCAGCAGCCAACTGGGGACACGCAATGAGCAGTTCTTC CASSQLGTRNEQFF
- TRBJ1-2 TRBV4-2 few TGTGCCAGTTTACCGGGGACCGTAGGCGACTATGGCTACACCTTC CASLPGTVGDYGYTF
- TRBJ2-2 TRBV7-2 - TGTGCCAGCAGCTGGGTGGGGAACACCGGGGAGCTGTTTTTT CASSWVGNTGELFF
- TRBJ1-5 TRBV7-3 - TGTGCCAGCAGCTTAACCCCAAGCCAGCCCCAGCATTTT CASSLTPSQPQHF
TRBD2 TRBJ2-7 TRBV30 - TGTGCCTGGAGTTCACCGGGACTACTCTCCTACGAGCAGTACTTC CAWSSPGLLSYEQYF
- TRBJ1-3 TRBV19 - TGTGCCAGTAGTATCCGTACACTTGGAAACACCATATATTTT CASSIRTLGNTIYF
TRBD2 TRBJ2-5 TRBV6-6 - TGTGCCAGCAGTTACCTGGAGGGACTAGCGGGGGAGACCCAGTACTTC CASSYLEGLAGETQYF
- TRBJ2-7 TRBV5-1 - TGCGCCAGCAGCTTGTCTGGAGGGATCCACGAGCAGTACTTC CASSLSGGIHEQYF
- TRBJ2-2 TRBV11-2 - TGTGCCAGCAGCCTAGTTACCGGGGAGCTGTTTTTT CASSLVTGELFF
- TRBJ1-6 TRBV4-3 once TGCGCCAGCAGCCAAGATCGGACACCGTCTCAGGCCCTCCACTTT CASSQDRTPSQALHF
- TRBJ2-3 TRBV7-2 - TGTGCCAGCAGCTTAGATCCATCAAGCGATACGCAGTATTTT CASSLDPSSDTQYF
- TRBJ2-5 TRBV5-6 - TGTGCCAGCAGCCTGGGACAAATTCAGACCCAGTACTTC CASSLGQIQTQYF
TRBD2 TRBJ2-5 TRBV2 - TGTGCCAGCAGCGGAGCGGGGGGAGGGGAGACCCAGTACTTC CASSGAGGGETQYF
TRBD2 TRBJ2-7 TRBV18 - TGTGCCAGCTCATCCCTTTCCGCCGGGACTAGCAGCTACGAGCAGTACTTC CASSSLSAGTSSYEQYF
- TRBJ2-1 TRBV7-2 - TGTGCCAGCAGCTCTCCCTGGGATGAGCAGTTCTTC CASSSPWDEQFF
TRBD2 TRBJ2-7 TRBV7-9 once TGTGCCAGCAGCGGCAGACTAGCGGCCGAGCAGTACTTC CASSGRLAAEQYF
- TRBJ1-1 TRBV5-1 - TGCGCCAGCAGCCCGACCCTTCCGAACACTGAAGCTTTCTTT CASSPTLPNTEAFF
- TRBJ1-2 TRBV7-2 - TGTGCCAGCAGCCTAACACAGACGGGGAACTATGGCTACACCTTC CASSLTQTGNYGYTF
- TRBJ2-1 TRBV28 - TGTGCCAGCCTAGAGGGGGTCTCCTACAATGAGCAGTTCTTC CASLEGVSYNEQFF
- TRBJ2-3 TRBV7-6 - TGTGCCAGCAGCTCTCTGTTTCCAGATACGCAGTATTTT CASSSLFPDTQYF
- TRBJ1-6 TRBV10-3 once TGTGCCATCAGTGAATTGGGGTCGGGAAATTCACCCCTCCACTTT CAISELGSGNSPLHF
- TRBJ2-2 TRBV6-6 - TGTGCCAGCACCCTACTCATATACACCGGGGAGCTGTTTTTT CASTLLIYTGELFF
- TRBJ1-5 TRBV7-9 few TGTGCCAGCAGCTTAGGGGGCGAGAGCAATCAGCCCCAGCATTTT CASSLGGESNQPQHF
- TRBJ2-7 TRBV20-1 - TGCAGTGCTAGTGGGGGCTACGAGCAGTACTTC CSASGGYEQYF
TRBD1 TRBJ2-7 TRBV5-1 - TGCGCCAGCAGCTTGGAACGACAGGGTAACAACGAGCAGTACTTC CASSLERQGNNEQYF
TRBD1 TRBJ2-3 TRBV5-4 - TGTGCCAGCAGCTTAATAGGGGGCAGAGATACGCAGTATTTT CASSLIGGRDTQYF
TRBD1 TRBJ2-7 TRBV6-5 - TGTGCCAGCAGGGCCGGGACAGGGTTTCACGAGCAGTACTTC CASRAGTGFHEQYF
TRBD1 TRBJ1-4 TRBV2 once TGTGCCAGCAGTGTACAGGGGGCTAATGAAAAACTGTTTTTT CASSVQGANEKLFF
- TRBJ2-1 TRBV4-3 - TGCGCCAGCAGCCCCTCGAGTGGCAGGCGCTCCTACAATGAGCAGTTCTTC CASSPSSGRRSYNEQFF